This T cell receptor (beta chain) was recorded in a study of regulatory dendritic cells for organ transplantation. Broader study findings: The authors noted considerable between-person heterogeneity in alloreactive memory CD8+ cells. Memory CD8+ clonal expansion seemed more limited with regulatory than mature dendritic cells.

CFSE-labeled sorted T cells met regulatory or mature dendritic cells for five to six days. Memory T cells were CD45RO+, naive were CD45RA+, sorted by FACS. This clone was seen more than once but under ten times. What it binds is not known. The table came from immunoSEQ multiplex PCR; TCRdb's copy has only in-frame clones and leaves some out. The table shows about 12,000 clones, with about 60% occurring only once. The receptor was derived from a human donor in good health. Input material: naive CD8+ T cells from blood cultured with dendritic cells. This sample's subset: CD45RA+ naive T cells.

Written as DNA, the CDR3 is TGCGCCAGCAGCCCTCAGGGGCTTATGGACTATGGCTACACCTTC. It is translated as CASSPQGLMDYGYTF. This sequence joins TRBV5-1 and TRBJ1-2, with a weak D call TRBD1 (6 bases). The CDR3 runs 15 residues. Trimming took off 4 bases at V and 3 bases at J, with 16 bases between the two ends. Germline values: CDR1 SGHRS, CDR2 YFSETQ.